This entry describes one T cell receptor (beta chain). Its antigen is undetermined. Germline CDR1 is MDHEN and CDR2 is SYDVKM. The ends lost 5 bases at V and 3 bases at J; junction bases unmatched: 3. The CDR3 covers 13 residues. This sample was taken from a study of cytomegalovirus exposure and HLA in healthy donors. Overall study findings and caveats: Later analysis showed most CMV-associated TCR beta chains appearing HLA-restricted.

Primers for the PCR totalled 60 Vbeta and 13 Jbeta. The table came from immunoSEQ multiplex PCR; TCRdb's copy has only in-frame clones and leaves some out. This sample carries over 110,000 clones, roughly four fifths of them seen once, and the ten largest clones take roughly 10%. Sequenced material: PBMCs. The sequence was collected from a woman aged 55-69 years in good health and CMV-seropositive. The rearrangement joins TRBV28 to TRBJ1-2; 7 bases map to TRBD1. The CDR3 region has the DNA TGTGCCAGCAGTGGGACAGTCTACTATGGCTACACCTTC. Translated, it gives CASSGTVYYGYTF.